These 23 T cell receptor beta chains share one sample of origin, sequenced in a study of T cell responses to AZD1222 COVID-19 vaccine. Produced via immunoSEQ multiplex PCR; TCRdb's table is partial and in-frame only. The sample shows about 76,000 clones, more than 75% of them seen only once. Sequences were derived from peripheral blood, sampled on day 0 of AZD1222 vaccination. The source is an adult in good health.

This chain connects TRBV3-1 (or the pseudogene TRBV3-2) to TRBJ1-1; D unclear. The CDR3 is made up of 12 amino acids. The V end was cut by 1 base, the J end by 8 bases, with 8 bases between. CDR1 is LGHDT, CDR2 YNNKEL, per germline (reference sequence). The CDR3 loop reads CASSQAWEEAFF. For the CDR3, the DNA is TGTGCCAGCAGCCAAGCTTGGGAAGAAGCTTTCTTT.

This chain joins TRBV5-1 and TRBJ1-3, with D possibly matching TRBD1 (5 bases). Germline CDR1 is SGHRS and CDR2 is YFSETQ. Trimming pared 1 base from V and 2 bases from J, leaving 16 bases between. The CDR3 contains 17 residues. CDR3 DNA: TGCGCCAGCAGCTTGAGGGGCCAGTGGCAAACTGGAAACACCATATATTTT. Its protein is CASSLRGQWQTGNTIYF. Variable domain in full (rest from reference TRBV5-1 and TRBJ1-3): KAGVTQTPRYLIKTRGQQVTLSCSPISGHRSVSWYQQTPGQGLQFLFEYFSETQRNKGNFPGRFSGRQFSNSRSEMNVSTLELGDSALYLCASSLRGQWQTGNTIYFGEGSWLTVV.

The CDR3 loop reads CATSDESGAGTDTQYF. DNA of the CDR3: TGTGCCACCAGTGATGAGAGCGGGGCTGGCACAGATACGCAGTATTTT. The rearrangement joins TRBV24-1 to TRBJ2-3, with 7 bases that match TRBD2. From germline, CDR1 is KGHDR and CDR2 SFDVKD. V dropped 3 bases and J dropped 1; count of bases not matched to a gene: 6. There are 16 residues in the CDR3.

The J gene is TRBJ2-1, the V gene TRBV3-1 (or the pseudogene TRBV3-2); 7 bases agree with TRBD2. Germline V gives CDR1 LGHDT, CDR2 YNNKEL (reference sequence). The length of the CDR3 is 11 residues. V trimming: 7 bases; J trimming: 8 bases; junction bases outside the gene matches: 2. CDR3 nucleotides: TGTGCCAGCATTGGGGGGGATGAGCAGTTCTTC. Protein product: CASIGGDEQFF.

The CDR3: CASSFPRENIQYF. The CDR3 DNA reads TGTGCCAGCAGCTTTCCCCGAGAAAACATTCAGTACTTC. The chain joins TRBV11-1 to TRBJ2-4; no firm D call. The CDR3 totals 13 residues. Trimming removed 3 bases at V and 5 bases at J, with 8 bases between. Germline V gene lookup returns CDR1 SGHAT and CDR2 FQDESV (reference sequence).

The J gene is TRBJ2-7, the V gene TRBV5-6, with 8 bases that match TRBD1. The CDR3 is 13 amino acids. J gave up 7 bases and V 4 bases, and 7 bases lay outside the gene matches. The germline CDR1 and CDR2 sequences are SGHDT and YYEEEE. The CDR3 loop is CASSPWTGREQYF. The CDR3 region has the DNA TGTGCCAGCAGCCCCTGGACAGGGCGGGAGCAGTACTTC.

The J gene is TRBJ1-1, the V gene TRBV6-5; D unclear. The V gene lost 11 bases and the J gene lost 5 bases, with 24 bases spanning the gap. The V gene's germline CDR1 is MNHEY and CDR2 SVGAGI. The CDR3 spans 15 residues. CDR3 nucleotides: TGTGCCTCCCAGACGGGCGGCGCCGCGGAAACTGAAGCTTTCTTT. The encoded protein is CASQTGGAAETEAFF.

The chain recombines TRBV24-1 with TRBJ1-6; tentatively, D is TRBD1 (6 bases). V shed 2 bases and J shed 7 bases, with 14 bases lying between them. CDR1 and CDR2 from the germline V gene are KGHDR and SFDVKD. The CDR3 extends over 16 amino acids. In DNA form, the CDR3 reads TGTGCCACCAGTGATTCGGGGGCAGGGACCAATTCACCCCTCCACTTT. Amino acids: CATSDSGAGTNSPLHF.

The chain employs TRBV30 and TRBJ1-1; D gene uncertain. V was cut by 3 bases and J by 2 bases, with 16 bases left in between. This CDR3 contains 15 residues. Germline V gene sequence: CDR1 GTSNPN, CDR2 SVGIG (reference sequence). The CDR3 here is CAWREGGFSNTEAFF. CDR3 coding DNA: TGTGCCTGGAGAGAGGGAGGCTTTTCAAACACTGAAGCTTTCTTT. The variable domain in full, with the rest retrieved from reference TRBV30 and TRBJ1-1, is SQTIHQWPATLVQPVGSPLSLECTVEGTSNPNLYWYRQAAGRGLQLLFYSVGIGQISSEVPQNLSASRPQDRQFILSSKKLLLSDSGFYLCAWREGGFSNTEAFFGQGTRLTVV.

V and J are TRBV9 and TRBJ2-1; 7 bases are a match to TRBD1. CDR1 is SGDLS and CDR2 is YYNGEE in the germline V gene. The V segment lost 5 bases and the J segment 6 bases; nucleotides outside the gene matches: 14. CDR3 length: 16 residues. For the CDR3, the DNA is TGTGCCAGCAGGGGGGCCCCCGGGACAGACGGCAATGAGCAGTTCTTC. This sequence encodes CASRGAPGTDGNEQFF.

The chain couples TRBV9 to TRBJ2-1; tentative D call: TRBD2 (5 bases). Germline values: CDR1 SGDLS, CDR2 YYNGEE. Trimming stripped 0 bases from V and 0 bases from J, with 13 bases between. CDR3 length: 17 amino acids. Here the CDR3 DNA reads TGTGCCAGCAGCGTAGGGTCAAGCGGATACTCCTACAATGAGCAGTTCTTC. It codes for CASSVGSSGYSYNEQFF.

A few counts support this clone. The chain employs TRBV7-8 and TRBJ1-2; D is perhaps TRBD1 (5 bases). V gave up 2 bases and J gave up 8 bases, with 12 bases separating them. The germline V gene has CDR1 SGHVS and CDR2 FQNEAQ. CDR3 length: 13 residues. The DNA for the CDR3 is TGTGCCAGCAGCTTATCTCGGGGGGAAGGCTACACCTTC. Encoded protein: CASSLSRGEGYTF.

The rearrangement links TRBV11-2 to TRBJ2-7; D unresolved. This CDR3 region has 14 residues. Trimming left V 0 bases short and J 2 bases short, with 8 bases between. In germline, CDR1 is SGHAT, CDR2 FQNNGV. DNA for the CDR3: TGTGCCAGCAGCTTAGAAGTCCTTACCTACGAGCAGTACTTC. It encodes CASSLEVLTYEQYF.

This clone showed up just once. This CDR3 reads CASSSTTGGAPEAFF. CDR3 sequence (DNA): TGTGCCAGCAGTTCCACGACAGGGGGCGCCCCTGAAGCTTTCTTT. The chain combines TRBV6-5 with TRBJ1-1; TRBD1 matches at 10 bases. CDR1 is MNHEY, CDR2 SVGAGI, per germline. The CDR3 contains 15 residues. After removal of 4 bases from V and 6 bases from J, the junction contained 8 bases not matched to a gene.

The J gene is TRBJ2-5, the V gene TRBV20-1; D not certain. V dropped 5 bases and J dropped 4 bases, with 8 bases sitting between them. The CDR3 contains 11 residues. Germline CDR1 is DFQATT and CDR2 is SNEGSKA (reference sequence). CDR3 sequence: CSAYSLETQYF. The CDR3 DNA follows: TGCAGTGCTTACAGCCTAGAGACCCAGTACTTC.

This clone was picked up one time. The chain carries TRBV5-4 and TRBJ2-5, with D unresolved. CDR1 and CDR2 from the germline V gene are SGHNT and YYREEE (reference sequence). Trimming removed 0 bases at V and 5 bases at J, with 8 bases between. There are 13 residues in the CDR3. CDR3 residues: CASSLDTSETQYF. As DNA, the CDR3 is TGTGCCAGCAGCTTGGATACAAGTGAGACCCAGTACTTC.

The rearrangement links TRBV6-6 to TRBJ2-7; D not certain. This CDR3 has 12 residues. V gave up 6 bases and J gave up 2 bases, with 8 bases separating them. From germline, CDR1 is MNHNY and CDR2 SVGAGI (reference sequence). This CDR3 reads CASRAPPYEQYF. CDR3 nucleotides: TGTGCCAGCAGAGCCCCCCCCTACGAGCAGTACTTC.

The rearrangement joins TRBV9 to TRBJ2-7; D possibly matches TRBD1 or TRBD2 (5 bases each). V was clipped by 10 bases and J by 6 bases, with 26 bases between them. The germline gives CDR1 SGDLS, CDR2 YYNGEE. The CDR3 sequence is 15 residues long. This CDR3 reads CALLEGQESNCEQYF. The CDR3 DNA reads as TGTGCCCTACTCGAGGGGCAGGAGTCCAACTGCGAGCAGTACTTC.

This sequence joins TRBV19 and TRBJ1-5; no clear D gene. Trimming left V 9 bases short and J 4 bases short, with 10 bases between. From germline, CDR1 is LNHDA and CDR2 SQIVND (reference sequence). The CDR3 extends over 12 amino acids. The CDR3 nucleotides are TGTGCCAGCCGATCTGGGAATCAGCCCCAGCATTTT. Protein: CASRSGNQPQHF.

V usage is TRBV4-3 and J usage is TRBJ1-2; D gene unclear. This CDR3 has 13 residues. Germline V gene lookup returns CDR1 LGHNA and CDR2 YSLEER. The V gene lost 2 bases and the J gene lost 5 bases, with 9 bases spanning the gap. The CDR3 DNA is TGCGCCAGCAGCCAATCACGAGGGTATGGCTACACCTTC. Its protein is CASSQSRGYGYTF.

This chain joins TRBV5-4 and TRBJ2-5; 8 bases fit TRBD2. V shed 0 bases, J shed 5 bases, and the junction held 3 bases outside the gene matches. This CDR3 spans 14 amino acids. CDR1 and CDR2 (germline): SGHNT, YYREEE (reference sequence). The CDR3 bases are TGTGCCAGCAGCTTGGAACTAGCGGAGGAGACCCAGTACTTC. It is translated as CASSLELAEETQYF.

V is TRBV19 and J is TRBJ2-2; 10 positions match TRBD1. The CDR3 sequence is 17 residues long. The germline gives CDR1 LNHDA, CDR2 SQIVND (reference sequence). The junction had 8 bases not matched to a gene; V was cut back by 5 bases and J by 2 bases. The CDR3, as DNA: TGTGCCAGTAGTTCGGCGGGACAGGGGCCCAACACCGGGGAGCTGTTTTTT. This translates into CASSSAGQGPNTGELFF.

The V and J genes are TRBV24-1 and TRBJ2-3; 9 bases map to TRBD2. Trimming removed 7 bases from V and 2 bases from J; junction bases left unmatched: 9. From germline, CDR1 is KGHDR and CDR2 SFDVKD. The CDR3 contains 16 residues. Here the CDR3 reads CATSSPTSGNTDTQYF. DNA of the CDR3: TGTGCCACCAGCTCTCCGACTAGCGGAAACACAGATACGCAGTATTTT.